Detailed here is one TCR beta chain. Its antigen is currently unknown. This sample is part of a study of T cell responses to AZD1222 COVID-19 vaccine. Study-level results: A rise in Spike-specific TCR breadth and depth followed two AZD1222 doses.

The V gene's germline CDR1 is SGHRS and CDR2 YFSETQ. This CDR3 has 16 amino acids. After removal of 5 bases from V and 2 bases from J, the junction contained 12 bases not matched to a gene. TCRdb's copy holds only in-frame clones and misses some; the assay was immunoSEQ multiplex PCR. The table records about 160,000 clones, roughly 88% of them present only once. Sequenced here: peripheral blood, sampled 28 days after the second AZD1222 dose. The chain uses TRBV5-1 and TRBJ1-1, with 7 bases that match TRBD1. The source is an adult who received the AZD1222 COVID-19 vaccine. In DNA form, the CDR3 reads TGCGCCAGCAGTTACAGAGCAGGGGGGACTAACACTGAAGCTTTCTTT. Its protein product is CASSYRAGGTNTEAFF.